This TCR beta chain was identified in a study of blood T cell repertoires in COVID-19. From germline, CDR1 is LGHNT and CDR2 FRNRAP. The CDR3 is made up of 15 amino acids. V lost 3 bases to trimming and J lost 4 bases; unmatched junction nucleotides: 7. Sequencing was performed with immunoSEQ multiplex PCR; in TCRdb, only in-frame clones are kept and a portion is missing. The table has some 89,000 clones, over 70% seen once; the top ten hold roughly 4.4%. The TCR comes from a man in his sixties with acute or convalescent COVID-19. The sequencing input was peripheral blood. The chain carries TRBV12-5 and TRBJ2-3; 7 bases are shared with TRBD2. CDR3 sequence: CASGLSSGIPDTQYF. In nucleotides, the CDR3 is TGTGCTAGTGGTTTATCAAGCGGGATTCCAGATACGCAGTATTTT.